This TCR beta chain was profiled in a study of blood T cell repertoires in COVID-19. About the research overall: Specimens from acute and convalescent COVID-19 originated in the United States, Italy and Spain. T cells, B-cell-depleted T cells, or PBMCs provided the cDNA or gDNA that served as material.

In the source study's methods: Estimation of nucleated cell counts relied on the amplification of reference gene primers. Clones were sequenced by immunoSEQ multiplex PCR, and TCRdb holds only the in-frame ones, with some missing. V and J calls and clone size are copied from that table; D and trimming were computed from the DNA. The data hold roughly 100,000 clones, with 86% observed a single time. V shed 4 bases, J shed 2 bases, and the junction held 8 bases outside the gene matches. The CDR3 consists of 16 residues. CDR1 is LGHDT and CDR2 is YNNKEL in the germline V gene (reference sequence). The receptor's source is a woman of 80 years or more with acute or convalescent COVID-19. The V gene is TRBV3-1 (or the pseudogene TRBV3-2), the J gene TRBJ2-5; TRBD1 matches at 9 bases. The sequenced material came from peripheral blood. CDR3 amino acids: CASSPRSTGGQETQYF. The CDR3 DNA reads as TGTGCCAGCAGCCCCCGGTCGACAGGGGGACAAGAGACCCAGTACTTC.